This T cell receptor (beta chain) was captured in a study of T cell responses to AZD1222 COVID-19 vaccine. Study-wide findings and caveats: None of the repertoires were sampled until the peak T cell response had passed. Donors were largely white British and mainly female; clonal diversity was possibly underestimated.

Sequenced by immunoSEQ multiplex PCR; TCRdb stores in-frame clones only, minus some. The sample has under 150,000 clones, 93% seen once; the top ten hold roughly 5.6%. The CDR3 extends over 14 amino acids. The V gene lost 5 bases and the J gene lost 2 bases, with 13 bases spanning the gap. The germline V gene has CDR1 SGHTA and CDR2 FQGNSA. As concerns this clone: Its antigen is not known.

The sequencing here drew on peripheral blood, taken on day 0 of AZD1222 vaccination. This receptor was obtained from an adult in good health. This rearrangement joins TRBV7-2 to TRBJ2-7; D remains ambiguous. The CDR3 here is CASSTRYEAYEQYF. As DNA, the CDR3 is TGTGCCAGCAGCACCCGTTATGAGGCCTACGAGCAGTACTTC. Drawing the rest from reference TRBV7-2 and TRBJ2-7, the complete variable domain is GAGVSQSPSNKVTEKGKDVELRCDPISGHTALYWYRQSLGQGLEFLIYFQGNSAPDKSGLPSDRFSAERTGGSVSTLTIQRTQQEDSAVYLCASSTRYEAYEQYFGPGTRLTVT.